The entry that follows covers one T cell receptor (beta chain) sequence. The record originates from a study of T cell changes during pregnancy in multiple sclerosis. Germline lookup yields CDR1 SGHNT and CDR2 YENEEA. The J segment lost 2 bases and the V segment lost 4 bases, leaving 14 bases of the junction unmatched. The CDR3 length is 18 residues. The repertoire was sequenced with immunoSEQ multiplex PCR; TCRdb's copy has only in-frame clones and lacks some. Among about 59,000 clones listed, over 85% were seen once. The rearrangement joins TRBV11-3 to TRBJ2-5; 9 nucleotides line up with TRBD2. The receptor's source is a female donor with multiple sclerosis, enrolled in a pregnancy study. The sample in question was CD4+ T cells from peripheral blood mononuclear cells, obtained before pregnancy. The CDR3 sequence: CASSSLWASGIVQETQYF. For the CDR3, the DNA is TGTGCCAGCAGCTCCCTTTGGGCTAGCGGGATCGTACAAGAGACCCAGTACTTC.